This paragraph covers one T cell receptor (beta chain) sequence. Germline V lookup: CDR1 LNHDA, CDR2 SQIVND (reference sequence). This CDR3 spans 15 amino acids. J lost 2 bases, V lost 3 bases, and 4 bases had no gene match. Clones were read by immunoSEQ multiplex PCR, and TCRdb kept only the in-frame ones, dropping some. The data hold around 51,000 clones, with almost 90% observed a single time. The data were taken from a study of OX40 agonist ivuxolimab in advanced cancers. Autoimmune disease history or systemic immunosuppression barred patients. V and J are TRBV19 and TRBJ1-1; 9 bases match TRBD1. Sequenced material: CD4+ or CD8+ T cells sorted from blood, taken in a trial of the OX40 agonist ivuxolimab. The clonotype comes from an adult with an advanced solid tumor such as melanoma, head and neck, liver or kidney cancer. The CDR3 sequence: CASSILGQGNTEAFF. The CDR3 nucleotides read TGTGCCAGTAGTATTTTGGGACAGGGCAACACTGAAGCTTTCTTT.